The 4 T cell receptor beta chains in this list originate from one sample, sequenced in a study of shared clonotypes between healthy human individuals. Some clones are missing from TCRdb's copy, which holds only in-frame ones; the method was immunoSEQ multiplex PCR. The sample has 800,000 to 1,200,000 clones, around 78% seen once; the top ten hold 0.5% to 0.6%. The sample comprised memory CD4+ T cells from PBMCs. Regarding subset: CD45RA-negative fraction. These receptors came from a man between 18 and 29 years old in good health. Some clones in this sample may be carry-over from other donors' samples.

This chain links TRBV9 with TRBJ1-2; 7 bases agree with TRBD1. There are 13 residues in the CDR3. Trimming took 4 bases from V and 5 from J; bases not matched to a gene: 5. Germline loops: CDR1 SGDLS, CDR2 YYNGEE. The CDR3 sequence is CASSPQGDYGYTF. The CDR3 bases are TGTGCCAGCAGCCCCCAGGGGGATTATGGCTACACCTTC. Variable domain in full (rest from reference TRBV9 and TRBJ1-2): DSGVTQTPKHLITATGQRVTLRCSPRSGDLSVYWYQQSLDQGLQFLIQYYNGEERAKGNILERFSAQQFPDLHSELNLSSLELGDSALYFCASSPQGDYGYTFGSGTRLTVV.

Remarks on this clone: Other DNA sequences in the same sample also yield this CDR3. The rearrangement uses TRBV11-3 and TRBJ2-1, with 16 bases that match TRBD2. From germline, CDR1 is SGHNT and CDR2 YENEEA. CDR3 length: 15 amino acids. Trimming at V came to 5 bases and at J to 9 bases, leaving 4 bases not matched to a gene. In nucleotides, the CDR3 is TGTGCCAGCAGCCCAGGGACTAGCGGGAGGGGTGAGCAGTTCTTC. Translation: CASSPGTSGRGEQFF.

This chain joins TRBV28 and TRBJ1-5; 8 nucleotides align to TRBD1. V shed 5 bases, J shed 0 bases, and the junction held 6 bases outside the gene matches. Germline CDR1 MDHEN, CDR2 SYDVKM. The CDR3 extends over 16 amino acids. This CDR3 reads CASSPWTGTSNQPQHF. The CDR3, as DNA: TGTGCCAGCAGTCCCTGGACAGGGACTAGCAATCAGCCCCAGCATTTT.

The chain uses TRBV28 and TRBJ1-2, with a weak D call TRBD1 (6 bases). Germline V lookup: CDR1 MDHEN, CDR2 SYDVKM. Trimming shortened V by 7 bases and J by 4 bases, and 16 bases separated the two germline ends. The CDR3 sequence is 14 residues long. The CDR3 sequence: CASKGGTQSYGYTF. The DNA for the CDR3 is TGTGCCAGCAAGGGAGGGACACAATCCTATGGCTACACCTTC.